Below, 5 T cell receptor beta chains from the same sample are listed, as sequenced in a study of CD8+CD57+ T cells in acquired aplastic anemia. In patients chosen for sequencing, flow cytometry had shown CD8+CD57+ cell expansion. TCR beta VDJ and CDR3 were profiled, and genomic DNA was the template. TCRdb re-called the reads through MiXCR, storing one row per CDR3 protein. This table has some 150,000 distinct CDR3 sequences, over 50% appearing once. Sequencing used sorted CD4+, CD8+, or CD8+CD57+ T cells (not recorded which) from PBMCs. The receptors were sampled from a human donor with aplastic anemia.

The table lists this clonotype with many counts. Here the CDR3 DNA reads TGTGCCAGCAGTGAGGACGGAGCTAGCACAGATACGCAGTATTTT. Amino acids: CASSEDGASTDTQYF. This sequence joins TRBV6-4 and TRBJ2-3; no definite D call. Deletions cut 3 bases from V and 0 bases from J, with 10 bases between. The length of the CDR3 is 15 residues. Per the germline V gene, CDR1 is MRHNA and CDR2 is SNTAGT.

This sequence joins TRBV29-1 and TRBJ1-2; no definite D call. CDR3 length: 12 amino acids. The V end was cut by 0 bases, the J end by 4 bases, with 6 bases between. Germline V CDR1 and CDR2: SQVTM, ANQGSEA. Here the CDR3 reads CSVEEGFYGYTF. CDR3 coding DNA: TGCAGCGTTGAAGAGGGGTTCTATGGCTACACCTTC.

This clonotype has at least ten counts. The rearrangement uses TRBV4-1 and TRBJ2-3; D possibly matches TRBD1 or TRBD2 (5 bases each). Trimming took 3 bases from V and 1 from J, leaving 8 bases between them. CDR3 length equals 14 residues. Germline V gene data show CDR1 as MGHRA and CDR2 as YSYEKL. CDR3 protein: CASSHPGRTDTQYF. CDR3 coding DNA: TGCGCCAGCAGCCATCCGGGGCGCACAGATACGCAGTATTTT.

This clonotype has a count of ten or more. The chain combines TRBV5-8 with TRBJ2-3, with 7 nucleotides matching TRBD1. This CDR3 spans 15 amino acids. The trim removed 0 bases at V and 3 bases at J, leaving 4 bases unmatched. The V gene's germline CDR1 is SGHTS and CDR2 YDEGEE. This chain's CDR3 is CASSLGGGWTDTQYF. The CDR3 DNA reads TGTGCCAGCAGCTTGGGAGGGGGCTGGACAGATACGCAGTATTTT.

The V call is TRBV11-1, the J call TRBJ2-5; tentatively, D is TRBD1 or TRBD2 (7 bases each). Germline CDR1 reads SGHAT; CDR2 reads FQDESV (reference sequence). Trimming left V 4 bases short and J 2 bases short, with 14 bases between. The CDR3 contains 15 residues. The CDR3 here is CASSYSGGQQETQYF. The CDR3 DNA reads as TGTGCCAGCAGCTATTCGGGGGGACAGCAAGAGACCCAGTACTTC.